The 30 T cell receptor beta chains listed next were all sequenced from one sample in a study of shared clonotypes between healthy human individuals. Method: immunoSEQ multiplex PCR; TCRdb's copy keeps in-frame clones and lacks some. The sample holds around 510,000 clones, approximately 95% seen once. The sequencing sample was made of naive CD4+ T cells sorted from blood. Subset in this sample: CD45RA+ positively selected. These receptor sequences come from a woman in her 30s in good health.

This chain uses TRBV30 with TRBJ1-1; D call uncertain. The V end lost 3 bases, the J end lost 5 bases, and 10 bases lay between the germline ends. Germline values: CDR1 GTSNPN, CDR2 SVGIG (reference sequence). The CDR3 is made up of 12 amino acids. The CDR3 DNA is TGTGCCTGGAGCTCGGGTCGGACTGAAGCTTTCTTT. This encodes CAWSSGRTEAFF.

This rearrangement joins TRBV27 to TRBJ1-1; no firm D call. V was cut by 7 bases and J by 1 base, with 16 bases left in between. Germline V CDR1 and CDR2: MNHEY, SMNVEV (reference sequence). CDR3 length equals 15 residues. CDR3 nucleotide sequence: TGTGCCAGCAACTACTGGGATCGCCAGAACACTGAAGCTTTCTTT. Protein sequence: CASNYWDRQNTEAFF.

V and J are TRBV5-6 and TRBJ2-1, with D perhaps TRBD2 (6 bases). V was clipped by 7 bases and J by 3 bases, with 14 bases between them. This CDR3 region has 14 residues. CDR1 is SGHDT, CDR2 YYEEEE, per germline. CDR3 in amino acids: CASAPVGGYNEQFF. DNA for the CDR3: TGTGCCAGCGCTCCGGTCGGGGGCTACAATGAGCAGTTCTTC. The full variable domain, with the rest looked up from reference TRBV5-6 and TRBJ2-1, is DAGVTQSPTHLIKTRGQQVTLRCSPKSGHDTVSWYQQALGQGPQFIFQYYEEEERQRGNFPDRFSGHQFPNYSSELNVNALLLGDSALYLCASAPVGGYNEQFFGPGTRLTVL.

This chain joins TRBV11-2 and TRBJ2-5, with TRBD2 identical over 8 bases. The CDR3 totals 15 residues. The trim removed 7 bases at V and 4 bases at J, leaving 11 bases unmatched. Germline V gives CDR1 SGHAT, CDR2 FQNNGV. In DNA, the CDR3 is TGTGCCAGCACCGGCGGGTCCGGGAGGGTAGAGACCCAGTACTTC. Protein: CASTGGSGRVETQYF. Based on the CDR3 plus reference TRBV11-2 and TRBJ2-5, the full variable domain is EAGVAQSPRYKIIEKRQSVAFWCNPISGHATLYWYQQILGQGPKLLIQFQNNGVVDDSQLPKDRFSAERLKGVDSTLKIQPAKLEDSAVYLCASTGGSGRVETQYFGPGTRLLVL.

The genes are TRBV11-2 and TRBJ2-5; D not certain. The J call may be in error: the DNA end matches TRBJ2-7 better. The CDR3 runs to 13 residues. Germline lookup yields CDR1 SGHAT and CDR2 FQNNGV. The CDR3 region is CASSLDRVYEQYF. The DNA for the CDR3 is TGTGCCAGCAGCTTAGATCGGGTCTACGAGCAGTACTTC.

This clone was counted a single time. The rearrangement links TRBV5-8 to TRBJ2-3; unclear D gene. Germline V gives CDR1 SGHTS, CDR2 YDEGEE. The CDR3 runs 13 residues. Trimming cost V 4 bases and J 4 bases, with 10 bases left between them. The CDR3 protein is CASSPLFPDTQYF. The CDR3 nucleotides read TGTGCCAGCAGCCCCCTGTTCCCAGATACGCAGTATTTT.

This clone showed up just once. The gene calls are TRBV6-1 and TRBJ1-1; D gene uncertain. V lost 3 bases and J 3 bases, leaving 14 bases between the germline ends. Germline V gives CDR1 MNHNS, CDR2 SASEGT. This CDR3 is 15 amino acids long. The CDR3 sequence: CASSDPIGWDTEAFF. Here the CDR3 DNA reads TGTGCCAGCAGTGACCCCATCGGCTGGGACACTGAAGCTTTCTTT.

This sequence joins TRBV11-3 and TRBJ2-3; 10 nucleotides line up with TRBD2. Germline CDR1 and CDR2: SGHNT and YENEEA. Losses at the gene ends were 5 bases for V and 4 bases for J; bases not matched to a gene: 9. This CDR3 comprises 16 residues. The CDR3 spells CASSRAGGRSSDTQYF. The DNA for the CDR3 is TGTGCCAGCAGCAGAGCGGGAGGGCGAAGCTCAGATACGCAGTATTTT.

V usage is TRBV18 and J usage is TRBJ1-5; no definite D call. Germline values: CDR1 KGHSH, CDR2 LQKENI. V was shortened by 3 bases and J by 4 bases, with 10 bases between the two germline ends. The CDR3 is made up of 14 amino acids. CDR3 sequence reads: CASSPAGYNQPQHF. In DNA form, the CDR3 reads TGTGCCAGCTCACCGGCGGGGTATAATCAGCCCCAGCATTTT.

V is TRBV13 and J is TRBJ2-3, with D unclear. V lost 5 bases and J lost 4, with 7 bases in between. CDR1 PRHDT and CDR2 FYEKMQ come from the germline V gene (reference sequence). CDR3 size: 12 residues. CDR3 sequence (DNA): TGTGCCAGCAGCCGTAGGCCAGATACGCAGTATTTT. Translated: CASSRRPDTQYF.

V gene TRBV11-2 combines with J gene TRBJ2-7, with D perhaps TRBD2 (6 bases). The CDR3 is 12 amino acids. The germline V gene has CDR1 SGHAT and CDR2 FQNNGV. The germline V and J ends were trimmed by 2 bases and 7 bases, with 9 bases remaining between them. The CDR3 here is CASSLLLAEQYF. CDR3 in DNA: TGTGCCAGCAGCTTATTACTAGCAGAGCAGTACTTC.

The rearrangement joins TRBV5-4 to TRBJ2-7; TRBD2 matches 11 bases. The CDR3 spans 15 residues. Germline-derived CDR1 and CDR2 are SGHNT and YYREEE (reference sequence). V lost 4 bases, J lost 1 base, and 4 bases stayed unmatched. The DNA of the CDR3 is TGTGCCAGCAGCGAAGGACTAGCGGGTTCCTACGAGCAGTACTTC. Translated: CASSEGLAGSYEQYF.

This sequence joins TRBV28 and TRBJ2-3; D perhaps matches TRBD2 (5 bases). Germline V CDR1 and CDR2: MDHEN, SYDVKM. CDR3 length: 13 residues. V was pared by 5 bases and J by 10 bases, with 16 bases between. Here the CDR3 DNA reads TGTGCCAGCAGTCTACTACTCGGGAAGGCGCAGTATTTT. Translated: CASSLLLGKAQYF.

This clone was seen a single time. J is TRBJ2-3 and V is TRBV5-1, with 7 nucleotides matching TRBD1. J lost 2 bases, V lost 0 bases, and 3 bases had no gene match. Germline V lookup: CDR1 SGHRS, CDR2 YFSETQ. This CDR3 comprises 15 residues. CDR3 residues: CASSLGGGPTDTQYF. CDR3 bases: TGCGCCAGCAGCTTGGGAGGGGGCCCCACAGATACGCAGTATTTT.

J is TRBJ1-3 and V is TRBV5-1; D may be TRBD1 (5 bases). This CDR3 spans 13 amino acids. V dropped 2 bases and J dropped 7 bases, with 10 bases sitting between them. Germline V gives CDR1 SGHRS, CDR2 YFSETQ. This CDR3 is CASSFAGTNTIYF. For the CDR3, the DNA is TGCGCCAGCAGCTTTGCAGGGACGAACACCATATATTTT.

The V gene is TRBV4-1, the J gene TRBJ1-5, with TRBD1 identical over 9 bases. From germline, CDR1 is MGHRA and CDR2 YSYEKL. V was clipped by 4 bases and J by 0 bases; unmatched bases: 4. This CDR3 region has 16 residues. CDR3 nucleotide sequence: TGCGCCAGCAGCCCCCTGGACAGGGGTAGCAATCAGCCCCAGCATTTT. The encoded protein is CASSPLDRGSNQPQHF.

This clone was seen only once. V gene TRBV4-1 combines with J gene TRBJ1-5; D gene uncertain. CDR3 length equals 17 residues. The germline gives CDR1 MGHRA, CDR2 YSYEKL. V was shortened by 1 base and J by 7 bases, with 20 bases between the two germline ends. The CDR3 DNA reads as TGCGCCAGCAGCCAAGTCCCGCAGTTTAGAGGGTTCCAGCCCCAGCATTTT. As protein: CASSQVPQFRGFQPQHF.

The chain carries TRBV5-1 and TRBJ1-3; D is unresolved. Germline CDR1 reads SGHRS; CDR2 reads YFSETQ. V dropped 3 bases and J dropped 0 bases, with 16 bases sitting between them. The length of the CDR3 is 17 residues. The CDR3 DNA sequence: TGCGCCAGCAGCTCGGGCTCGACCGGGGACTCTGGAAACACCATATATTTT. This encodes CASSSGSTGDSGNTIYF.

CDR3 amino acids: CSVQTGHSNQPQHF. The CDR3 DNA reads as TGCAGCGTTCAGACAGGGCATAGCAATCAGCCCCAGCATTTT. The chain has TRBV29-1 and TRBJ1-5; 7 bases align to TRBD1. This CDR3 region has 14 residues. CDR1 and CDR2 from the germline V gene are SQVTM and ANQGSEA. V gave up 5 bases and J gave up 0 bases; unmatched junction bases: 4.

The chain carries TRBV9 and TRBJ2-5, with 10 positions matching TRBD2. The better agreement between TRBJ2-7 and the DNA end casts doubt on the J call. Germline V CDR1 and CDR2: SGDLS, YYNGEE. The CDR3 consists of 15 residues. CDR3 bases: TGTGCCAGCAGCCCTTCTAGCGGGAGTTCCTACGAGCAGTACTTC. It codes for CASSPSSGSSYEQYF.

The CDR3 is CASHDTEAFF. In nucleotides, the CDR3 is TGTGCCAGCCATGACACTGAAGCTTTCTTT. V gene TRBV28 combines with J gene TRBJ1-1; D is uncertain. This CDR3 region has 10 residues. Trimming removed 8 bases from V and 3 bases from J, with 4 bases in between. Germline CDR1 MDHEN, CDR2 SYDVKM.

The rearrangement uses TRBV13 and TRBJ2-3, with TRBD1 matching 12 bases. This CDR3 comprises 15 residues. Trimming took 4 bases from V and 5 from J; bases not matched to a gene: 4. Germline values: CDR1 PRHDT, CDR2 FYEKMQ (reference sequence). In DNA form, the CDR3 reads TGTGCCAGCAGCTCGGGGGACAGGGGGCAAGATACGCAGTATTTT. Its protein product is CASSSGDRGQDTQYF.

The V call is TRBV18, the J call TRBJ1-1, with D perhaps TRBD1 (6 bases). Germline lookup yields CDR1 KGHSH and CDR2 LQKENI. Trimming shortened V by 2 bases and J by 6 bases, and 10 bases separated the two germline ends. The CDR3 runs to 13 residues. The CDR3 reads CASSPGGFAEAFF. The DNA for the CDR3 is TGTGCCAGCTCACCAGGGGGCTTCGCTGAAGCTTTCTTT.

This chain connects TRBV19 to TRBJ2-1, with D possibly matching TRBD2 (5 bases). CDR3 length equals 17 residues. CDR1 is LNHDA and CDR2 is SQIVND in the germline V gene (reference sequence). The germline V and J ends were trimmed by 2 bases and 0 bases, with 14 bases remaining between them. The DNA for the CDR3 is TGTGCCAGTAGTATATACGGGCGGGCGAGCTCCTACAATGAGCAGTTCTTC. Translating it yields CASSIYGRASSYNEQFF.

The chain carries TRBV18 and TRBJ1-2; 8 bases line up with TRBD1. Losses at the gene ends were 2 bases for V and 8 bases for J; bases not matched to a gene: 7. Looked up from germline, CDR1 is KGHSH and CDR2 is LQKENI. There are 14 residues in the CDR3. The CDR3: CASSPDRGRLGYTF. CDR3 DNA sequence: TGTGCCAGCTCACCAGACAGGGGAAGGCTCGGCTACACCTTC. Complete variable domain (other parts from reference TRBV18 and TRBJ1-2): NAGVMQNPRHLVRRRGQEARLRCSPMKGHSHVYWYRQLPEEGLKFMVYLQKENIIDESGMPKERFSAEFPKEGPSILRIQQVVRGDSAAYFCASSPDRGRLGYTFGSGTRLTVV.

This chain connects TRBV29-1 to TRBJ2-1, with TRBD2 as a possible D gene (6 bases). V lost 5 bases and J lost 7, with 27 bases in between. The CDR3 covers 17 residues. Germline CDR1 and CDR2: SQVTM and ANQGSEA. This chain's CDR3 is CSVKGGTWIDEQNEQFF. The DNA for the CDR3 is TGCAGCGTTAAGGGCGGGACTTGGATCGATGAGCAGAATGAGCAGTTCTTC.

This chain links TRBV5-1 with TRBJ2-3; D is uncertain. V lost 1 base to trimming and J lost 2 bases, with 8 bases between them. Germline loops: CDR1 SGHRS, CDR2 YFSETQ. The CDR3 length is 14 residues. CDR3 loop: CASSLLSLTDTQYF. CDR3 DNA sequence: TGCGCCAGCAGCTTGCTCTCCCTCACAGATACGCAGTATTTT.

The chain joins TRBV9 to TRBJ1-1; D is undetermined. From germline, CDR1 is SGDLS and CDR2 YYNGEE. The V and J ends lost 4 bases and 3 bases respectively, with 13 bases between them. This CDR3 spans 14 amino acids. The chain's CDR3 is CASSPLTRDTEAFF. The DNA for the CDR3 is TGTGCCAGCAGCCCTCTCACCCGGGACACTGAAGCTTTCTTT.

The chain recombines TRBV4-1 with TRBJ2-7; the match to TRBD2 covers 10 bases. This CDR3 spans 16 amino acids. With V trimmed by 0 bases and J by 2 bases, 4 bases remained unmatched. Germline V gene lookup returns CDR1 MGHRA and CDR2 YSYEKL. The chain's CDR3 is CASSQDPAGGTYEQYF. In DNA form, the CDR3 reads TGCGCCAGCAGCCAAGATCCAGCGGGAGGGACCTACGAGCAGTACTTC.

The V gene is TRBV28, the J gene TRBJ2-3, with D unresolved. The CDR3 spans 15 residues. CDR1 is MDHEN, CDR2 SYDVKM, per germline. Trimming took off 2 bases at V and 0 bases at J, with 9 bases between the two ends. The CDR3 DNA is TGTGCCAGCAGTTTACGGCGGTTTAGCACAGATACGCAGTATTTT. Amino acid sequence: CASSLRRFSTDTQYF.